Below are 23 T cell receptor beta chains sequenced from a single sample in a study of CD8+CD57+ T cells in acquired aplastic anemia. Genomic DNA was employed as the template in profiling TCR beta VDJ and CDR3. TCRdb redid the calling of the reads with MiXCR, one entry per CDR3 protein. The sample includes over 100,000 distinct CDR3 sequences, 41% of them seen just once. Sequences were obtained from sorted CD4+, CD8+, or CD8+CD57+ T cells (not recorded which) from PBMCs. The source of these receptors is a human donor in good health, serving as a control.

This clonotype was counted at least ten times. The chain has TRBV20-1 and TRBJ1-4; 8 bases line up with TRBD1. In germline, CDR1 is DFQATT, CDR2 SNEGSKA (reference sequence). This CDR3 is built from 14 residues. After removal of 5 bases from V and 6 bases from J, the junction contained 8 bases not matched to a gene. CDR3 protein: CSADPGTGDEKLFF. For the CDR3, the DNA is TGCAGTGCTGACCCCGGGACAGGAGATGAAAAACTGTTTTTT.

CDR3 in amino acids: CASSLDGTGGIPQHF. The CDR3 DNA follows: TGTGCCAGCAGTTTGGATGGGACAGGGGGAATCCCCCAGCATTTT. The chain is built from TRBV11-2 and TRBJ1-5; 11 bases align to TRBD1. V lost 6 bases, J lost 10 bases, and 11 bases stayed unmatched. Germline values: CDR1 SGHAT, CDR2 FQNNGV. The CDR3 loop spans 15 amino acids.

This sequence joins TRBV11-2 and TRBJ2-7; 7 bases map to TRBD2. Germline lookup yields CDR1 SGHAT and CDR2 FQNNGV. V lost 0 bases and J lost 3; bases outside the gene matches: 5. This CDR3 has 15 residues. The CDR3 DNA sequence: TGTGCCAGCAGCTTAGATCAGGGCGGGAGCTACGAGCAGTACTTC. It specifies CASSLDQGGSYEQYF. The whole variable domain, filled in from reference TRBV11-2 and TRBJ2-7, reads EAGVAQSPRYKIIEKRQSVAFWCNPISGHATLYWYQQILGQGPKLLIQFQNNGVVDDSQLPKDRFSAERLKGVDSTLKIQPAKLEDSAVYLCASSLDQGGSYEQYFGPGTRLTVT.

This clonotype was observed many times. The rearrangement joins TRBV9 to TRBJ2-3, with D tentatively TRBD2 (6 bases). This CDR3 spans 13 amino acids. V shed 2 bases and J shed 6 bases, with 10 bases lying between them. Germline V gives CDR1 SGDLS, CDR2 YYNGEE. For the CDR3, the DNA is TGTGCCAGCAGCGTCGGGGGTTCGGATACGCAGTATTTT. Translated, it gives CASSVGGSDTQYF.

The genes are TRBV4-1 and TRBJ1-5; 8 bases are a match to TRBD1. The V and J ends lost 2 bases and 7 bases, in that order; junction bases with no gene match: 10. CDR3 length: 16 amino acids. Germline CDR1 and CDR2: MGHRA and YSYEKL. This CDR3 reads CASSQSATGTGQPQHF. CDR3 nucleotide sequence: TGCGCCAGCAGCCAAAGTGCGACAGGGACAGGACAGCCCCAGCATTTT.

This clonotype appeared many times. The V call is TRBV27, the J call TRBJ2-7; D possibly uses TRBD1 or TRBD2 (6 bases each). In germline, CDR1 is MNHEY, CDR2 SMNVEV (reference sequence). The CDR3 is 14 residues long. V lost 8 bases and J lost 2, with 16 bases in between. The DNA of the CDR3 is TGTGCCAGCCATAGTGGGGGGCCGCCCTACGAGCAGTACTTC. This codes for CASHSGGPPYEQYF.

This clonotype was detected many times. The CDR3 protein is CATAAGEPAVDTQYF. Here the CDR3 DNA reads TGTGCCACAGCAGCGGGAGAGCCCGCAGTAGATACGCAGTATTTT. The chain uses TRBV24-1 and TRBJ2-3; 8 nucleotides match TRBD2. Germline CDR1 reads KGHDR; CDR2 reads SFDVKD. The CDR3 length is 15 residues. V was clipped by 10 bases and J by 5 bases; unmatched bases: 13.

The rearrangement links TRBV2 to TRBJ1-1, with 9 bases that match TRBD1. The germline gives CDR1 SNHLY, CDR2 FYNNEI. This CDR3 comprises 15 residues. Trimming at V came to 8 bases and at J to 2 bases, leaving 9 bases not matched to a gene. This CDR3 reads CASLRTGGGNTEAFF. CDR3 in DNA: TGTGCCAGCCTCAGAACAGGGGGCGGAAACACTGAAGCTTTCTTT. Based on the CDR3 plus reference TRBV2 and TRBJ1-1, the full variable domain is EPEVTQTPSHQVTQMGQEVILRCVPISNHLYFYWYRQILGQKVEFLVSFYNNEISEKSEIFDDQFSVERPDGSNFTLKIRSTKLEDSAMYFCASLRTGGGNTEAFFGQGTRLTVV.

This chain connects TRBV2 to TRBJ1-1; possible D gene TRBD1, 5 bases. Germline V gene lookup returns CDR1 SNHLY and CDR2 FYNNEI. Trimming cost V 6 bases and J 2 bases, with 10 bases left between them. The CDR3 is made up of 13 amino acids. The CDR3 coding sequence is TGTGCCAGCAGCTCGGACACAAACACTGAAGCTTTCTTT. Residues: CASSSDTNTEAFF.

A few counts support this clonotype. V usage is TRBV28 and J usage is TRBJ2-1, with D possibly matching TRBD1 (6 bases). Trimming cost V 5 bases and J 5 bases, with 16 bases left between them. The CDR3 is 15 amino acids. Germline-derived CDR1 and CDR2 are MDHEN and SYDVKM. In DNA form, the CDR3 reads TGTGCCAGCAGTCCCTGGGGGCAGGGGAACAATGAGCAGTTCTTC. This gives the protein CASSPWGQGNNEQFF.

This clonotype was seen repeatedly, ten times or more. The CDR3, as DNA: TGCGCCAGCAGCTTGGAATCACGGGACGGCACCTACGAGCAGTACTTC. Its translation: CASSLESRDGTYEQYF. The rearrangement links TRBV5-1 to TRBJ2-7; D is possibly TRBD1 or TRBD2 (5 bases each). The ends were cut back, 0 bases at V and 2 bases at J, with 15 bases in the middle. This CDR3 contains 16 residues. CDR1 and CDR2 (germline): SGHRS, YFSETQ.

In regard to this clonotype: A much larger clone sits a single nucleotide away, making a read error possible. This chain uses TRBV6-1 with TRBJ1-2; 8 bases agree with TRBD1. The CDR3 totals 14 residues. The germline V gene encodes CDR1 MNHNS and CDR2 SASEGT. Trimming cost V 11 bases and J 2 bases; bases outside gene matches: 10. The CDR3, as DNA: TGTGCCGGCACCTCGGACAGGGACAACTATGGCTACACCTTC. This translates into CAGTSDRDNYGYTF.

The chain recombines TRBV20-1 with TRBJ2-7; perhaps TRBD1 as D (6 bases). The CDR3 totals 13 residues. With 6 bases removed from V and 0 bases from J, the gap between germline ends came to 12 bases. CDR1 is DFQATT and CDR2 is SNEGSKA in the germline V gene (reference sequence). CDR3 coding DNA: TGCAGTGCAGTGACAGGAAGCTCCTACGAGCAGTACTTC. Translation gives CSAVTGSSYEQYF.

This clonotype was seen at least ten times. This rearrangement joins TRBV12-3 or TRBV12-4 to TRBJ1-1, with unresolved D. CDR3 length equals 13 residues. Trimming left V 2 bases short and J 4 bases short, with 8 bases between. CDR3 bases: TGTGCCAGCAGTTTATTAACTTCCACTGAAGCTTTCTTT. Amino acids: CASSLLTSTEAFF.

This clonotype has a handful of counts. One base away lies a much larger clone, so this may be a sequencing read error. This chain links TRBV20-1 with TRBJ2-1, with a weak D call TRBD2 (5 bases). CDR1 is DFQATT, CDR2 SNEGSKA, per germline (reference sequence). The CDR3 is 14 amino acids. V was cut by 8 bases and J by 3 bases, with 17 bases left in between. The CDR3 nucleotides read TGCAGTACAGCCGTGGGCGGAGGCTACAATGAGCAGTTCTTC. Its translation: CSTAVGGGYNEQFF.

Points on this clonotype: A much larger clone differs by one base, so this may be a read error. The chain has TRBV11-3 and TRBJ2-3; D is perhaps TRBD1 (7 bases). The CDR3 runs to 16 residues. The germline CDR1 and CDR2 sequences are SGHNT and YENEEA. V lost 1 base, J lost 1 base, and 12 bases lay in between. The CDR3 sequence: CASSLGGRGGTDTQYF. CDR3 sequence (DNA): TGTGCCAGCAGCTTAGGCGGCAGGGGGGGCACAGATACGCAGTATTTT.

This clonotype was found many times. The J gene is TRBJ1-3, the V gene TRBV7-4, with 7 bases lining up with TRBD1. V was pared by 7 bases and J by 0 bases, with 12 bases of the junction left unmatched. This CDR3 is built from 17 residues. Looked up from germline, CDR1 is SGHVT and CDR2 is SQSDAQ. CDR3 nucleotide sequence: TGTGCCAGCACCGACAGGGCTCAAGCGTGCTCTGGAAACACCATATATTTT. Amino acids: CASTDRAQACSGNTIYF.

Many counts were recorded for this clonotype. V is TRBV20-1 and J is TRBJ2-1; 7 bases map to TRBD2. Germline-derived CDR1 and CDR2 are DFQATT and SNEGSKA (reference sequence). J was trimmed by 1 base and V by 4 bases; bases with no gene match: 10. CDR3 length: 16 residues. CDR3 DNA sequence: TGCAGTGCTACCAGACGCGGGAGTACGTCCTACAATGAGCAGTTCTTC. The encoded protein is CSATRRGSTSYNEQFF.

There are many counts of this clonotype. V usage is TRBV20-1 and J usage is TRBJ1-1; D possibly corresponds to TRBD1 (5 bases). The V gene's germline CDR1 is DFQATT and CDR2 SNEGSKA (reference sequence). The CDR3 sequence is 14 residues long. V lost 2 bases and J lost 0, with 10 bases in between. CDR3 protein: CSARLGGMNTEAFF. DNA for the CDR3: TGCAGTGCTAGACTTGGGGGAATGAACACTGAAGCTTTCTTT.

This clonotype was observed many times. The chain recombines TRBV3-1 with TRBJ1-6; possible D gene TRBD1, 5 bases. V lost 4 bases and J 2 bases, leaving 18 bases between the germline ends. Germline values: CDR1 LGHDT, CDR2 YNNKEL (reference sequence). The CDR3 has 18 residues. CDR3 DNA sequence: TGTGCCAGCAGCCCAACTTCGAGCAGGGATACCTATAATTCACCCCTCCACTTT. It encodes CASSPTSSRDTYNSPLHF.

This clonotype was detected once. This is likely a read error, given that the CDR3 carries no conserved phenylalanine or tryptophan at its end. The genes are TRBV18 and TRBJ2-3; 7 bases line up with TRBD2. J gave up 6 bases and V 3 bases, and 3 bases lay outside the gene matches. Germline lookup yields CDR1 KGHSH and CDR2 LQKENI. CDR3 size: 13 residues. This chain's CDR3 is CASSPILADTQYS. The CDR3 DNA is TGTGCCAGCTCACCTATACTAGCGGATACGCAGTATTCT.

With respect to this clonotype: A much larger clone differs from this one at a single base, so this may be a read error. This chain connects TRBV9 to TRBJ1-2, with D perhaps TRBD1 (6 bases). The V gene's germline CDR1 is SGDLS and CDR2 YYNGEE. V was pared by 6 bases and J by 0 bases, with 15 bases between. The CDR3 is made up of 15 amino acids. CDR3 nucleotides: TGTGCCAGCACCCGTAGGGGGGGTACTAACTATGGCTACACCTTC. Its protein product is CASTRRGGTNYGYTF.

This clonotype was observed many times. The rearrangement uses TRBV20-1 and TRBJ2-1, with 11 bases matching TRBD2. Germline V gene data show CDR1 as DFQATT and CDR2 as SNEGSKA (reference sequence). The CDR3 contains 15 residues. The V gene end was trimmed by 5 bases and the J gene end by 6 bases; junction bases not matched to a gene: 9. For the CDR3, the DNA is TGCAGTGCTGTTGGGGTAGCGGGGGGGCTCAATGAGCAGTTCTTC. Translating it yields CSAVGVAGGLNEQFF.